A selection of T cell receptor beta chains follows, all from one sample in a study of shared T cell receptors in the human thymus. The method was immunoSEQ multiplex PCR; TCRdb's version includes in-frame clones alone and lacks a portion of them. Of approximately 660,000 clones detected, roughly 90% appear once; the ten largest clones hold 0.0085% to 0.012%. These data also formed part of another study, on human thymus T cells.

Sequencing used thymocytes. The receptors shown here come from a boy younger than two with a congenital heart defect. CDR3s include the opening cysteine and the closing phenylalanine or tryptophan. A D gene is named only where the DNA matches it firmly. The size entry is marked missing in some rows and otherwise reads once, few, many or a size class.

CDR3 DNA: TGTGCTAGTGGTTTGGGGGAAGGCGGGACTACCTCCTACGAGCAGTACTTC
CDR3 protein: CASGLGEGGTTSYEQYF
D gene: TRBD2
V gene: TRBV12-5
J gene: TRBJ2-7
clone size: .

CDR3 DNA: TGTGCCAGCAGTGAACCAACAGGTTTTAAGTTCTCCTACGAGCAGTACTTC
CDR3 protein: CASSEPTGFKFSYEQYF
D gene: .
V gene: TRBV6-1
J gene: TRBJ2-7
clone size: .

CDR3 DNA: TGTGCCAGCAGTTTATTTGCCAGGGGCACAGACGCTTTCTTT
CDR3 protein: CASSLFARGTDAFF
D gene: .
V gene: TRBV28
J gene: TRBJ1-1
clone size: .

CDR3 DNA: TGCGCCAGCAGCCAAGATCGGGGTTTGGAGACGCAGTATTTT
CDR3 protein: CASSQDRGLETQYF
D gene: .
V gene: TRBV4-3
J gene: TRBJ2-3
clone size: .

CDR3 DNA: TGTGCCAGCAGCGTCGCGACTAGCGGGAGGGTCCACAATGAGCAGTTCTTC
CDR3 protein: CASSVATSGRVHNEQFF
D gene: TRBD2
V gene: TRBV28
J gene: TRBJ2-1
clone size: .

CDR3 DNA: TGTGCCAGCATTGGAGGAGCGGGAGGGACCTACAATGAGCAGTTCTTC
CDR3 protein: CASIGGAGGTYNEQFF
D gene: TRBD2
V gene: TRBV5-6
J gene: TRBJ2-1
clone size: .

CDR3 DNA: TGCGCCAGCAGTGGGAAGTCGGGACAGGGCCAGTACGAGCAGTACTTC
CDR3 protein: CASSGKSGQGQYEQYF
D gene: TRBD1
V gene: TRBV10-1
J gene: TRBJ2-7
clone size: .

CDR3 DNA: TGTGCCTGGAGCGGTTCCGAGCAGTACTTC
CDR3 protein: CAWSGSEQYF
D gene: .
V gene: TRBV30
J gene: TRBJ2-7
clone size: once

CDR3 DNA: TGTGCCAGCAGCGTAGGGCCTTCCAAGGACATGGGAGGAAACACCATATATTTT
CDR3 protein: CASSVGPSKDMGGNTIYF
D gene: .
V gene: TRBV9
J gene: TRBJ1-3
clone size: .

CDR3 DNA: TGTGCCAGCAGTTGCGAGAGGTCCGACAATGAGCAGTTCTTC
CDR3 protein: CASSCERSDNEQFF
D gene: .
V gene: TRBV27
J gene: TRBJ2-1
clone size: .

CDR3 DNA: TGTGCCAGCAGCCAAGATAGTCAGGCTAGCGCCTCCTACGAGCAGTACTTC
CDR3 protein: CASSQDSQASASYEQYF
D gene: .
V gene: TRBV14
J gene: TRBJ2-7
clone size: .

CDR3 DNA: TGCGCCAGCAGCTTCATCTCCTACGAGCAGTACTTC
CDR3 protein: CASSFISYEQYF
D gene: .
V gene: TRBV5-1
J gene: TRBJ2-7
clone size: .

CDR3 DNA: TGTGCCAGCAGCTTGGGGGTAGACAGCTCCTACGAGCAGTACTTC
CDR3 protein: CASSLGVDSSYEQYF
D gene: .
V gene: TRBV5-4
J gene: TRBJ2-7
clone size: .

CDR3 DNA: TGTGCCAGCAGCTTAGATCGGCGACAGGGCACTGAAGCTTTCTTT
CDR3 protein: CASSLDRRQGTEAFF
D gene: TRBD1
V gene: TRBV11-3
J gene: TRBJ1-1
clone size: few

CDR3 DNA: TGTGCCAGTAGTATAGAGGGACAGCATAACTATGGCTACACCTTC
CDR3 protein: CASSIEGQHNYGYTF
D gene: TRBD1
V gene: TRBV19
J gene: TRBJ1-2
clone size: .

CDR3 DNA: TGTGCCAGCAGTTCCCGGAGAGCGACAGTTAGGGAGCAGTACTTC
CDR3 protein: CASSSRRATVREQYF
D gene: .
V gene: TRBV27
J gene: TRBJ2-7
clone size: .

CDR3 DNA: TGTGCCAGCTCCTCCGGGACTAGCGGGAAAGGGAATGAGCAGTTCTTC
CDR3 protein: CASSSGTSGKGNEQFF
D gene: TRBD2
V gene: TRBV18
J gene: TRBJ2-1
clone size: .

CDR3 DNA: TGTGCCAGCAGTGAGCCGGGACAGGGGGTAGGTCAGCCCCAGCATTTT
CDR3 protein: CASSEPGQGVGQPQHF
D gene: TRBD1
V gene: TRBV2
J gene: TRBJ1-5
clone size: few

CDR3 DNA: TGCGCCAGCAGCCAAGAACGGACAGGGGGCTCTGCCAAAAACATTCAGTACTTC
CDR3 protein: CASSQERTGGSAKNIQYF
D gene: TRBD1
V gene: TRBV4-3
J gene: TRBJ2-4
clone size: .

CDR3 DNA: TGTGCCAGCAGTTCAGGCACCAATCAGCCCCAGCATTTT
CDR3 protein: CASSSGTNQPQHF
D gene: .
V gene: TRBV27
J gene: TRBJ1-5
clone size: .

CDR3 DNA: TGTGCCATCAGTGCGGGACAGCCCGACCCTATCTCTGGAAACACCATATATTTT
CDR3 protein: CAISAGQPDPISGNTIYF
D gene: TRBD1
V gene: TRBV10-3
J gene: TRBJ1-3
clone size: once

CDR3 DNA: TGCGCCAGCAGCACCCCGGACAGTAACTATGGCTACACCTTC
CDR3 protein: CASSTPDSNYGYTF
D gene: .
V gene: TRBV5-1
J gene: TRBJ1-2
clone size: .

CDR3 DNA: TGCGCCAGCAGTGGGACTCCAAACACCGGGGAGCTGTTTTTT
CDR3 protein: CASSGTPNTGELFF
D gene: .
V gene: TRBV10-1
J gene: TRBJ2-2
clone size: .

CDR3 DNA: TGTGCCAGCCAAAGCCGGACAGGTACATCCTACGAGCAGTACTTC
CDR3 protein: CASQSRTGTSYEQYF
D gene: TRBD1
V gene: TRBV28
J gene: TRBJ2-7
clone size: few

CDR3 DNA: TGTGCCAGCAGTTCGGGAAAAACAGAGGGAAGCTCCTACGAGCAGTACTTC
CDR3 protein: CASSSGKTEGSSYEQYF
D gene: .
V gene: TRBV28
J gene: TRBJ2-7
clone size: .

CDR3 DNA: TGTGCTAGTGGTCGTAGCCGGGACCCCCAAGGGGGGACTAGCGTTTACGAGCAGTACTTC
CDR3 protein: CASGRSRDPQGGTSVYEQYF
D gene: TRBD2
V gene: TRBV12-5
J gene: TRBJ2-7
clone size: once

CDR3 DNA: TGTGCCAGCAGTCGGTCGGGAGGAGAGCAGTACTTC
CDR3 protein: CASSRSGGEQYF
D gene: TRBD2
V gene: TRBV5-5
J gene: TRBJ2-7
clone size: .

CDR3 DNA: TGTGCCAGCAGCTTCCTGGGGTGCGGGAGAGATGAGCAGTTCTTC
CDR3 protein: CASSFLGCGRDEQFF
D gene: TRBD2
V gene: TRBV7-2
J gene: TRBJ2-1
clone size: .

CDR3 DNA: TGCAGTGCTAGAGATACGAGGCGGCAGTACTTC
CDR3 protein: CSARDTRRQYF
D gene: .
V gene: TRBV20-1
J gene: TRBJ2-7
clone size: .

CDR3 DNA: TGTGCCAGCAGCGGGGCGGGAGATGGCGACGAGCAGTACTTC
CDR3 protein: CASSGAGDGDEQYF
D gene: TRBD2
V gene: TRBV5-4
J gene: TRBJ2-7
clone size: .

CDR3 DNA: TGTGCCAGCAGCCTCCCCTCCGGGACTAGCAACACCGGGGAGCTGTTTTTT
CDR3 protein: CASSLPSGTSNTGELFF
D gene: TRBD2
V gene: TRBV9
J gene: TRBJ2-2
clone size: .

CDR3 DNA: TGTGCCAGCCACTACCCGACTAGCGGGGGGACCTACGAGCAGTACTTC
CDR3 protein: CASHYPTSGGTYEQYF
D gene: TRBD2
V gene: TRBV5-6
J gene: TRBJ2-7
clone size: .

CDR3 DNA: TGTGCCAGTAGTACGGACAGTGATGGCTACACCTTC
CDR3 protein: CASSTDSDGYTF
D gene: .
V gene: TRBV19
J gene: TRBJ1-2
clone size: .

CDR3 DNA: TGTGCCAGCACACAGGGGCTCTATGGCTACACCTTC
CDR3 protein: CASTQGLYGYTF
D gene: TRBD1
V gene: TRBV6-1
J gene: TRBJ1-2
clone size: .

CDR3 DNA: TGTGCCAGCAGTGCCAGACAGGGCTCCTACAATGAGCAGTTCTTC
CDR3 protein: CASSARQGSYNEQFF
D gene: TRBD1
V gene: TRBV25-1
J gene: TRBJ2-1
clone size: .